What follows is one TCR beta chain and its context. Antigen unknown. Amplification of TCR beta CDR3 regions was performed using RNA transcripts as template. The primer set for the first-round RT-PCR of the TCR CDR3 was HTBI. In TCRdb, the multiplex PCR reads were re-called with MiXCR into one record per CDR3 protein. Found here are around 610,000 distinct CDR3 sequences, roughly 14% of them singletons; the top ten hold 4% to 5.5%. Ophthalmopathy patients had Clinical Activity Score at least 3, NOSPECS grade at least 4, duration under 3 months. From more than 9.5 ml of fresh peripheral blood, PBMCs were isolated. The sample belongs to a study of T cells in Graves' hyperthyroidism and ophthalmopathy. The study's findings and limits: Blood also carried most thyroid clonotypes expanded above 0.001.

With 4 bases removed from V and 4 bases from J, the gap between germline ends came to 10 bases. The CDR3 is 13 amino acids. Germline V gene sequence: CDR1 SEHNR, CDR2 FQNEAQ (reference sequence). The gene calls are TRBV7-9 and TRBJ1-2; unclear D gene. This sequence was found in a woman between 35 and 50 years old with Graves' ophthalmopathy. The specimen was blood. The CDR3: CASSSSTIYGYTF. CDR3 bases: TGTGCCAGCAGCTCCTCGACTATCTATGGCTACACCTTC.